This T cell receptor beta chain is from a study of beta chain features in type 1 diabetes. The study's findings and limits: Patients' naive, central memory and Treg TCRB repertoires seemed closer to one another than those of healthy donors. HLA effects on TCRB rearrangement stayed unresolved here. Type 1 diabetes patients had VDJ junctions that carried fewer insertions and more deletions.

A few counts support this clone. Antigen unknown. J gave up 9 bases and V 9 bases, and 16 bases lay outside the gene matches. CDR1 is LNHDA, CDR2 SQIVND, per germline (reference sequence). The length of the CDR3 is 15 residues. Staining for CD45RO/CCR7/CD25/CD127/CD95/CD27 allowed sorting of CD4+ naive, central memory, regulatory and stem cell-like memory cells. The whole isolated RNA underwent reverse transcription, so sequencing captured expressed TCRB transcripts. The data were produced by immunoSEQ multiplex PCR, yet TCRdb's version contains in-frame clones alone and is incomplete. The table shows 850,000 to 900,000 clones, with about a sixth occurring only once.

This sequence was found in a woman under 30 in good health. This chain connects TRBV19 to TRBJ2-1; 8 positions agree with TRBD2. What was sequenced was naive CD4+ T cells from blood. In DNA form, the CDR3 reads TGTGCCAGCGGGCGGGGTAGCGGGAATCGAGGTGAGCAGTTCTTC. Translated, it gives CASGRGSGNRGEQFF.